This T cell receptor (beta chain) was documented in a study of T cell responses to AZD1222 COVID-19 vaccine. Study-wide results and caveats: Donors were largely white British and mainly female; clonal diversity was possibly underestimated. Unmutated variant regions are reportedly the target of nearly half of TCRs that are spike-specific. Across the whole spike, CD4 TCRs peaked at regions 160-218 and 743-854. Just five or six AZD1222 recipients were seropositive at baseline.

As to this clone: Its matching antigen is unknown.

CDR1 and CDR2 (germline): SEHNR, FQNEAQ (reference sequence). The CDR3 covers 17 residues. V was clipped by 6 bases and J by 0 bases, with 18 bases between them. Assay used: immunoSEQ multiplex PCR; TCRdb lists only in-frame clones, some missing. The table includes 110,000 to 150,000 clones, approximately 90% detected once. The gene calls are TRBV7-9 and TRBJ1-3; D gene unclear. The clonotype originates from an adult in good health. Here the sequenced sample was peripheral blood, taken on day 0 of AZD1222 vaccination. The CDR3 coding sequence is TGTGCCAGCAGGGGAGATGCAGGAACCCCCTCTGGAAACACCATATATTTT. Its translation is CASRGDAGTPSGNTIYF.